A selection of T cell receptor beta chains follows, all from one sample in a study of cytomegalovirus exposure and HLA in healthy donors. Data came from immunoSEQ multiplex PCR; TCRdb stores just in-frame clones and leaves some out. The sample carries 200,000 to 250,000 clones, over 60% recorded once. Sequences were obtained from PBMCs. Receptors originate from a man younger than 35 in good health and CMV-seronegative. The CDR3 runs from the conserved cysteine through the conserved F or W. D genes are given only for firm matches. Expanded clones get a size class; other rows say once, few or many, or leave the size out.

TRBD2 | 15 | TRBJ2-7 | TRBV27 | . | CASSFGAGPPYEQYF | TGTGCCAGCAGTTTCGGAGCGGGACCTCCCTACGAGCAGTACTTC
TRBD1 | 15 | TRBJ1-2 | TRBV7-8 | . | CASSSPDRVGYGYTF | TGTGCCAGCAGCTCTCCCGACAGGGTCGGCTATGGCTACACCTTC
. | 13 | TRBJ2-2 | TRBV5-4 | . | CASSDRGTGELFF | TGTGCCAGCAGCGATCGCGGGACCGGGGAGCTGTTTTTT
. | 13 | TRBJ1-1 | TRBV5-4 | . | CASSLFRNTEAFF | TGTGCCAGCAGCTTGTTTAGGAACACTGAAGCTTTCTTT
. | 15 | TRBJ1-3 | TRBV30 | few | CAWSETGSSGNTIYF | TGTGCCTGGAGCGAAACAGGGAGCTCTGGAAACACCATATATTTT
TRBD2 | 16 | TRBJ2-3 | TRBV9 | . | CASSVGLAGAKDTQYF | TGTGCCAGCAGCGTAGGACTAGCGGGAGCTAAAGATACGCAGTATTTT
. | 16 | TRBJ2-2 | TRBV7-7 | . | CASSLGGRANTGELFF | TGTGCTAGCAGCCTAGGAGGGCGCGCGAACACCGGGGAGCTGTTTTTT
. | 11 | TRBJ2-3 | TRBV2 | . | CASGWAGTQYF | TGTGCCAGCGGGTGGGCGGGTACGCAGTATTTT
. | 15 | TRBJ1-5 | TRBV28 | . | CASSPTGNSNQPQHF | TGTGCCAGCAGTCCCACAGGGAATAGCAATCAGCCCCAGCATTTT
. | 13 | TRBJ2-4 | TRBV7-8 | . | CASSPPTENIQYF | TGTGCCAGCAGCCCGCCGACAGAAAACATTCAGTACTTC
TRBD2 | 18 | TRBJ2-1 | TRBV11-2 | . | CASSLGSFVSGRYNEQFF | TGTGCCAGCAGCTTAGGAAGTTTCGTTAGCGGGAGATACAATGAGCAGTTCTTC
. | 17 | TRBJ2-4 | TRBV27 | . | CASSSYPRQEGKNIQYF | TGTGCCAGCAGTTCCTACCCTAGGCAAGAGGGTAAAAACATTCAGTACTTC
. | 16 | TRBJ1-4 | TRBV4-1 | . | CASSPGTLPGGEKLFF | TGCGCCAGCAGCCCGGGGACATTACCGGGAGGGGAAAAACTGTTTTTT
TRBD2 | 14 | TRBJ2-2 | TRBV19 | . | CASTPLAGVGELFF | TGTGCCAGTACCCCACTAGCGGGAGTCGGGGAGCTGTTTTTT
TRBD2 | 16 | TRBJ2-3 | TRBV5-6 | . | CASSFRLAGVSDTQYF | TGTGCCAGCAGCTTTAGACTAGCGGGAGTTTCAGATACGCAGTATTTT
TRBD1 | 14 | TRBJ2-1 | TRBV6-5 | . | CASSYGDSNNEQFF | TGTGCCAGCAGTTATGGGGACAGCAACAATGAGCAGTTCTTC
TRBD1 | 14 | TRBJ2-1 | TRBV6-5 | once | CASSGQGWDNEQFF | TGTGCCAGCAGTGGACAGGGGTGGGACAATGAGCAGTTCTTC
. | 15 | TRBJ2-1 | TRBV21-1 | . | CASSKTSAYYNEQFF | TGTGCCAGCAGCAAGACTAGCGCCTATTACAATGAGCAGTTCTTC
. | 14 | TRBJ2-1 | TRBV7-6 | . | CASSLPYRSNEQFF | TGTGCCAGCAGCTTACCGTATAGATCCAATGAGCAGTTCTTC
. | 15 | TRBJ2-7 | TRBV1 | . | CTSNPSGRVTYEQYF | TGCACCAGCAACCCCAGCGGGAGAGTAACCTACGAGCAGTACTTC
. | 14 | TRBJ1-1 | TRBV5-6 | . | CASSGWRVNTEAFF | TGTGCCAGCAGCGGCTGGCGGGTTAACACTGAAGCTTTCTTT
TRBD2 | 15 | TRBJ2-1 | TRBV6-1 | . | CASSNAGGVYNEQFF | TGTGCCAGCAGTAACGCGGGAGGGGTATACAATGAGCAGTTCTTC
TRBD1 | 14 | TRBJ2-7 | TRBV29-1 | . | CSVGGVGTGYEQYF | TGCAGCGTTGGTGGAGTTGGGACAGGCTACGAGCAGTACTTC
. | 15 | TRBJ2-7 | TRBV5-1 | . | CASSYLGGDSYEQYF | TGCGCCAGCAGCTACCTAGGGGGAGACTCCTACGAGCAGTACTTC
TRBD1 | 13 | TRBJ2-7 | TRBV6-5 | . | CASSEIRGTGRYF | TGTGCCAGCAGTGAAATAAGGGGGACAGGGAGGTACTTC
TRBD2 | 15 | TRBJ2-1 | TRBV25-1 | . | CASSESGTSNDEQFF | TGTGCCAGCAGTGAGTCGGGGACTAGCAACGATGAGCAGTTCTTC
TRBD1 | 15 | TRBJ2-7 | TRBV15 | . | CATSRGDRGRDEQYF | TGTGCCACCAGCAGAGGTGACAGGGGGCGCGACGAGCAGTACTTC
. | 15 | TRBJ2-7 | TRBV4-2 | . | CASSQGGAGEYEQYF | TGTGCCAGCAGCCAAGGGGGAGCAGGGGAATACGAGCAGTACTTC
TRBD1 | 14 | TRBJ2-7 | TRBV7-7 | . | CASSSGTGSYEQYF | TGTGCTAGCAGCTCCGGGACAGGGTCTTACGAGCAGTACTTC
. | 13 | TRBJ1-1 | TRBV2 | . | CASSRTVNTEAFF | TGTGCCAGCAGCCGGACAGTAAACACTGAAGCTTTCTTT
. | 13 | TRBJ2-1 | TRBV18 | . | CASSPLTRNEQFF | TGTGCCAGCTCCCCACTGACGAGGAATGAGCAGTTCTTC
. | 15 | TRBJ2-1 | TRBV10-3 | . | CAISESSSSYNEQFF | TGTGCCATCAGTGAGTCTTCTAGCTCCTACAATGAGCAGTTCTTC
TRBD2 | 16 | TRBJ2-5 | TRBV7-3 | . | CASSLGLAGGGETQYF | TGTGCCAGCAGCTTAGGACTAGCGGGAGGGGGAGAGACCCAGTACTTC
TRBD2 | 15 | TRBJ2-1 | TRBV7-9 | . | CASSMGLAKSNEQFF | TGTGCCAGCAGCATGGGACTAGCGAAGAGCAATGAGCAGTTCTTC
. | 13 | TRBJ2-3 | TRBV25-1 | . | CASSGWSTDTQYF | TGTGCCAGCAGTGGATGGAGTACAGATACGCAGTATTTT
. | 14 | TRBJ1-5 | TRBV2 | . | CASSGVYSNQPQHF | TGTGCCAGCAGTGGAGTGTATAGCAATCAGCCCCAGCATTTT
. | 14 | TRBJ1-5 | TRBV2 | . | CASSERGPGQPQHF | TGTGCCAGCAGTGAAAGGGGTCCCGGCCAGCCCCAGCATTTT
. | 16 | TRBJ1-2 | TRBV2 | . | CASSDNQGLLNYGYTF | TGTGCCAGCAGTGATAACCAGGGCCTATTGAACTATGGCTACACCTTC